Below, 18 T cell receptor beta chains from the same sample are listed, as sequenced in a study of metastatic and nonmetastatic thyroid tumors. Every patient underwent thyroid surgery untreated. Via MiXCR, TCRdb re-called the PCR reads. The sample has 20,000 to 25,000 clones; roughly 22% are singletons. Sequencing was done on a sample of adjacent normal tissue. All receptors come from a female donor with papillary thyroid cancer or a benign thyroid nodule (not recorded which). Some clones in this sample may be carry-over from other donors' samples.

At least ten counts were recorded for this clone. The identical CDR3 is also encoded by other nucleotide sequences in the sample. The chain carries TRBV6-1 and TRBJ2-4; D gene uncertain. The CDR3 is 15 residues long. CDR1 is MNHNS and CDR2 is SASEGT in the germline V gene. The V and J ends lost 1 base and 0 bases respectively, with 7 bases between them. CDR3 sequence: CASSEEQLAKNIQYF. CDR3 DNA sequence: TGTGCCAGCAGTGAAGAACAACTAGCCAAAAACATTCAGTACTTC.

This clone has ten or more counts. The V call is TRBV20-1, the J call TRBJ2-5, with 8 bases aligning to TRBD2. The CDR3 is made up of 10 amino acids. Germline-derived CDR1 and CDR2 are DFQATT and SNEGSKA (reference sequence). The CDR3 DNA reads as TGCAGGGCGCCGGGACTAGAGGAGTACTTC. Residues: CRAPGLEEYF.

This clone was found many times. The chain carries TRBV29-1 and TRBJ1-2; TRBD1 might be the D (5 bases). V was trimmed by 4 bases and J by 8 bases, leaving 14 bases between them. The germline V gene encodes CDR1 SQVTM and CDR2 ANQGSEA. The CDR3 is 12 amino acids. CDR3 DNA sequence: TGCAGCGTTGCTGGGACGATAAGAGGCTACACCTTC. Its translation: CSVAGTIRGYTF.

This clone was detected a few times. One junction end does not reproduce the germline sequence, and a read error may be involved. The V gene is TRBV6-5, the J gene TRBJ1-3; D remains ambiguous. This CDR3 has 12 amino acids. In germline, CDR1 is MNHEY, CDR2 SVGAGI. CDR3 protein: CAGNHSGNTIYF. The CDR3 coding sequence is TGCGCCGGCAATCACTCTGGAAACACCATATATTTT.

V and J are TRBV11-2 and TRBJ2-3, with 8 bases identical to TRBD1. The CDR3 loop spans 15 amino acids. CDR1 SGHAT and CDR2 FQNNGV come from the germline V gene. V shed 6 bases and J 7 bases; nucleotides not matched to a gene: 12. DNA for the CDR3: TGTGCCAGCAGGAGGGGACAGGTCGCAGCGCATACGCAGTATTTT. Encoded protein: CASRRGQVAAHTQYF.

This clone is termed medium-sized. The rearrangement joins TRBV28 to TRBJ2-1, with D unresolved. V gave up 5 bases and J gave up 0 bases, with 8 bases separating them. The CDR3 is 14 amino acids. Germline V gene sequence: CDR1 MDHEN, CDR2 SYDVKM. The DNA for the CDR3 is TGTGCCAGCAGTCCGCCGGGCTCCTACAATGAGCAGTTCTTC. It translates to CASSPPGSYNEQFF.

This clone has only a few counts. The rearrangement uses TRBV10-3 and TRBJ1-1; D is perhaps TRBD1 (5 bases). V lost 4 bases to trimming and J lost 0 bases, with 12 bases between them. The CDR3 runs 15 residues. Germline V CDR1 and CDR2: ENHRY, SYGVKD. The CDR3: CAISVRGAMNTEAFF. In nucleotides, the CDR3 is TGTGCCATCAGTGTGAGAGGGGCCATGAACACTGAAGCTTTCTTT.

This clone was recorded at least ten times. The rearrangement links TRBV6-1 to TRBJ2-4; possible D gene TRBD2, 6 bases. This CDR3 is built from 17 residues. V was shortened by 6 bases and J by 2 bases, with 20 bases between the two germline ends. Germline CDR1 MNHNS, CDR2 SASEGT. CDR3 amino acids: CASSPWGEGGTKNIQYF. The CDR3 nucleotides read TGTGCCAGCAGCCCGTGGGGGGAAGGCGGAACCAAAAACATTCAGTACTTC.

The chain links TRBV7-8 to TRBJ2-7; TRBD2 matches 11 bases. In germline, CDR1 is SGHVS, CDR2 FQNEAQ. J was trimmed by 2 bases and V by 1 base; bases with no gene match: 10. The CDR3 contains 18 residues. CDR3 coding DNA: TGTGCCAGCAGCTTAGTGGGAAGTCTAGCGGGAGGAACCTACGAGCAGTACTTC. This encodes CASSLVGSLAGGTYEQYF.

This clone came up a few times. This rearrangement joins TRBV5-1 to TRBJ2-2; 8 bases align to TRBD1. The trim removed 3 bases at V and 4 bases at J, leaving 5 bases unmatched. The germline V gene encodes CDR1 SGHRS and CDR2 YFSETQ. The CDR3 covers 15 residues. The CDR3 DNA reads as TGCGCCAGCAGCTGGACAGGGTCGGGCACCGGGGAGCTGTTTTTT. Translating gives CASSWTGSGTGELFF.

Sample share makes this clone medium-sized. The chain couples TRBV12-3 or TRBV12-4 to TRBJ2-7; 9 positions match TRBD2. The CDR3 is made up of 14 amino acids. Trimming cost V 7 bases and J 2 bases; bases outside gene matches: 6. CDR3 loop: CASTPSGRPYEQYF. DNA of the CDR3: TGTGCCAGCACCCCAAGCGGGAGGCCCTACGAGCAGTACTTC.

This clone has just a few counts. The rearrangement uses TRBV3-1 and TRBJ1-2; the D gene is possibly TRBD1 (6 bases). The V gene's germline CDR1 is LGHDT and CDR2 YNNKEL (reference sequence). The CDR3 runs to 12 residues. The V end lost 8 bases, the J end lost 2 bases, and 9 bases lay between the germline ends. The CDR3 region is CASGGRNYGYTF. CDR3 sequence (DNA): TGTGCCAGCGGGGGGCGCAACTATGGCTACACCTTC.

Many counts were recorded for this clone. The CDR3 is CASSPFDRDYGYTF. The CDR3 DNA reads TGTGCCAGCAGTCCGTTTGACAGGGACTATGGCTACACCTTC. The V call is TRBV27, the J call TRBJ1-2; 7 positions match TRBD1. CDR3 size: 14 residues. Germline assignment: CDR1 MNHEY and CDR2 SMNVEV (reference sequence). V shed 5 bases, J shed 3 bases, and the junction held 6 bases outside the gene matches.

This clone was counted many times. J is TRBJ1-1 and V is TRBV9; D ambiguous. CDR1 is SGDLS and CDR2 is YYNGEE in the germline V gene. The CDR3 sequence is 15 residues long. Trimming removed 0 bases at V and 0 bases at J, with 9 bases between. CDR3 in amino acids: CASSVGLIMNTEAFF. For the CDR3, the DNA is TGTGCCAGCAGCGTAGGACTAATCATGAACACTGAAGCTTTCTTT.

As for this clone: Sequence at one end of the junction differs from germline and may be a read error. The rearrangement joins TRBV11-1 to TRBJ2-1; the D is unclear. Germline V gene lookup returns CDR1 SGHAT and CDR2 FQDESV (reference sequence). There are 15 residues in the CDR3. CDR3 sequence reads: CARSSPDEFIVEQFF. DNA for the CDR3: TGTGCCAGAAGCTCGCCCGACGAATTTATAGTTGAGCAGTTCTTC. The full variable domain, its missing parts supplied by reference TRBV11-1 and TRBJ2-1, is EAEVAQSPRYKITEKSQAVAFWCDPISGHATLYWYRQILGQGPELLVQFQDESVVDDSQLPKDRFSAERLKGVDSTLKIQPAELGDSAMYLCARSSPDEFIVEQFFGPGTRLTVL.

Points on this clone: A much larger clonotype is one base distant, so this may be a read error. V usage is TRBV3-1 and J usage is TRBJ2-4; the match to TRBD1 covers 8 bases. The germline gives CDR1 LGHDT, CDR2 YNNKEL (reference sequence). V gave up 4 bases and J gave up 8 bases; unmatched junction bases: 10. CDR3 size: 15 residues. DNA of the CDR3: TGTGCCAGCAGCCCAGATAGGACAGGGACGGACATTCAGTACTTC. As protein: CASSPDRTGTDIQYF.

Relative to its sample, this clone is medium-sized (0.01 to 0.1%). Other nucleotide sequences from this sample produce the same CDR3. This chain joins TRBV27 and TRBJ1-1, with unresolved D. V dropped 2 bases and J dropped 0 bases, with 10 bases sitting between them. CDR3 size: 15 residues. CDR1 is MNHEY, CDR2 SMNVEV, per germline (reference sequence). The CDR3 DNA sequence: TGTGCCAGCAGTTTAACTGCCGGAATGAACACTGAAGCTTTCTTT. Translated: CASSLTAGMNTEAFF.

This clone was counted many times. This sequence joins TRBV19 and TRBJ2-4, with D possibly being TRBD2 (7 bases). This CDR3 has 16 amino acids. Trimming shortened V by 10 bases and J by 0 bases, and 19 bases separated the two germline ends. The V gene's germline CDR1 is LNHDA and CDR2 SQIVND (reference sequence). The CDR3 spells CATSHGGALAKNIQYF. For the CDR3, the DNA is TGTGCCACCTCCCATGGGGGGGCTCTAGCCAAAAACATTCAGTACTTC.